Included here is one T cell receptor beta chain sequence, with context. Its antigen is not known. This specimen belongs to a study of beta chain features in type 1 diabetes. Sequencing targeted expressed TCRB transcripts, as all isolated RNA had been reverse transcribed. The protocol was immunoSEQ multiplex PCR, while the TCRdb copy is restricted to in-frame clones and leaves out a portion. The repertoire consists of approximately 50,000 clones, with about 60% occurring once and the leading ten covering under 0.3%. Study-wide findings and caveats: TCRB CDR3s were moderately but significantly shorter in Type 1 diabetes patients in all four CD4+ subsets.

Germline V lookup: CDR1 SGHTA, CDR2 FQGNSA. V was cut by 1 base and J by 3 bases, with 10 bases left in between. This CDR3 is 15 amino acids long. This chain links TRBV7-2 with TRBJ2-1; TRBD2 might be the D (7 bases). This TCR came from a woman aged 25 to 39 with type 1 diabetes. Sequencing was performed on stem cell memory CD4+ T cells from blood. The DNA of the CDR3 is TGTGCCAGCAGCTTAGGGGGGGGGCTCTACAATGAGCAGTTCTTC. It codes for CASSLGGGLYNEQFF.